The rows below give T cell receptor beta chains drawn from one sample of a study of shared clonotypes between healthy human individuals. The protocol was immunoSEQ multiplex PCR, while the TCRdb copy is restricted to in-frame clones and leaves out a portion. The profile shows more than 550,000 clones, about 90% of them singletons. The sequenced sample was memory CD8+ T cells from PBMCs. These receptors all stem from a man aged 18 to 35 in good health. Some clones in this sample may be carry-over from other donors' samples. Both conserved end residues are part of each CDR3. Each record gives: D gene, clone size, J gene, V gene, CDR3 DNA, CDR3 protein. The D gene is left open where the match is weak. The size entry is marked missing in some rows and otherwise reads once, few, many or a size class.

D gene: NA; clone size: NA; J gene: TRBJ2-5; V gene: TRBV4-2; CDR3 DNA: TGTGCCAGCAGCCGGGGAACGGGGGTAGAGACCCAGTACTTC; CDR3 protein: CASSRGTGVETQYF
D gene: TRBD1; clone size: NA; J gene: TRBJ1-2; V gene: TRBV28; CDR3 DNA: TGTGCCAGCAGTGCCGGGACAGGGGGCTTCCCTAACTATGGCTACACCTTC; CDR3 protein: CASSAGTGGFPNYGYTF
D gene: NA; clone size: NA; J gene: TRBJ1-2; V gene: TRBV4-3; CDR3 DNA: TGCGCCAGCAGCCAAGATCTTGCCTACTATGGCTACACCTTC; CDR3 protein: CASSQDLAYYGYTF
D gene: NA; clone size: NA; J gene: TRBJ2-7; V gene: TRBV6-1; CDR3 DNA: TGTGCCAGCAGTATCATAGACAGGAAAGGGTACGAGCAGTACTTC; CDR3 protein: CASSIIDRKGYEQYF
D gene: NA; clone size: NA; J gene: TRBJ1-2; V gene: TRBV5-4; CDR3 DNA: TGTGCCAGCAGCTTGGACAGCTCTAACTATGGCTACACCTTC; CDR3 protein: CASSLDSSNYGYTF
D gene: NA; clone size: NA; J gene: TRBJ1-1; V gene: TRBV5-4; CDR3 DNA: TGTGCCAGCAGCTGGGTCAAAGGCACGAACACTGAAGCTTTCTTT; CDR3 protein: CASSWVKGTNTEAFF
D gene: TRBD2; clone size: NA; J gene: TRBJ2-2; V gene: TRBV6-5; CDR3 DNA: TGTGCCACCGGGGCCAGCGGGAGCGCCGGGGAGCTGTTTTTT; CDR3 protein: CATGASGSAGELFF
D gene: NA; clone size: NA; J gene: TRBJ1-5; V gene: TRBV6-1; CDR3 DNA: TGTGCCAGCAGTGAAGGGCTAGGGTTCAATCAGCCCCAGCATTTT; CDR3 protein: CASSEGLGFNQPQHF
D gene: NA; clone size: once; J gene: TRBJ2-1; V gene: TRBV7-9; CDR3 DNA: TGTGCCAGCAGCTCGAGGTGGGGGTACAATGAGCAGTTCTTC; CDR3 protein: CASSSRWGYNEQFF
D gene: TRBD2; clone size: NA; J gene: TRBJ2-1; V gene: TRBV4-1; CDR3 DNA: TGCGCCAGCAGCCACCCCCCTCTAGCGGGAGCTATGGATGAGCAGTTCTTC; CDR3 protein: CASSHPPLAGAMDEQFF
D gene: NA; clone size: NA; J gene: TRBJ2-5; V gene: TRBV4-2; CDR3 DNA: TGTGCCAGCAGCCAAATTATCAGGGTTGGAGAGACCCAGTACTTC; CDR3 protein: CASSQIIRVGETQYF
D gene: NA; clone size: NA; J gene: TRBJ2-3; V gene: TRBV27; CDR3 DNA: TGTGCCAGCACCCACCGTGGGGGCAGATACACAGATACGCAGTATTTT; CDR3 protein: CASTHRGGRYTDTQYF
D gene: NA; clone size: NA; J gene: TRBJ2-7; V gene: TRBV10-3; CDR3 DNA: TGTGCCATCAGTGACCTTCGAGTCTCCCCCGAGCAGTACTTC; CDR3 protein: CAISDLRVSPEQYF
D gene: TRBD2; clone size: NA; J gene: TRBJ2-5; V gene: TRBV4-1; CDR3 DNA: TGCGCCAGCAGCCAACGTAGCGGGAGGGCCCAAGAGACCCAGTACTTC; CDR3 protein: CASSQRSGRAQETQYF
D gene: NA; clone size: NA; J gene: TRBJ2-1; V gene: TRBV7-9; CDR3 DNA: TGTGCCAGCAGCGGAATTTTTGACAATGAGCAGTTCTTC; CDR3 protein: CASSGIFDNEQFF
D gene: TRBD1; clone size: NA; J gene: TRBJ1-2; V gene: TRBV9; CDR3 DNA: TGTGCCAGCAGCGTAGCGCAGGGGGGAACGTATGGCTACACCTTC; CDR3 protein: CASSVAQGGTYGYTF
D gene: NA; clone size: NA; J gene: TRBJ2-7; V gene: TRBV10-2; CDR3 DNA: TGCGCCAGCAGTGATGGCAGAGCCTACGAGCAGTACTTC; CDR3 protein: CASSDGRAYEQYF
D gene: TRBD1; clone size: many; J gene: TRBJ2-2; V gene: TRBV9; CDR3 DNA: TGTGCCAGCAGCGTTCCGGGACAGGGGGCCGTCGGGGAGCTGTTTTTT; CDR3 protein: CASSVPGQGAVGELFF
D gene: NA; clone size: NA; J gene: TRBJ2-7; V gene: TRBV27; CDR3 DNA: TGTGCCAGCAGTTTATCGGCCTCCTACGAGCAGTACTTC; CDR3 protein: CASSLSASYEQYF
D gene: TRBD1; clone size: NA; J gene: TRBJ2-1; V gene: TRBV7-9; CDR3 DNA: TGTGCCAGCAGCTTAGATACCGGGACAGGGGCCCATGAGCAGTTCTTC; CDR3 protein: CASSLDTGTGAHEQFF
D gene: NA; clone size: NA; J gene: TRBJ1-1; V gene: TRBV5-4; CDR3 DNA: TGTGCCAGCAGCTTGGATGCGGGGAATGAAGCTTTCTTT; CDR3 protein: CASSLDAGNEAFF
D gene: TRBD1; clone size: NA; J gene: TRBJ1-1; V gene: TRBV12-5; CDR3 DNA: TGTGCTAGTGGTTTGAGTCTGACAGGGTCCGTACAAGCTTTCTTT; CDR3 protein: CASGLSLTGSVQAFF
D gene: NA; clone size: NA; J gene: TRBJ1-5; V gene: TRBV19; CDR3 DNA: TGTGCCAGTAGATATAGCAATCAGCCCCAGCATTTT; CDR3 protein: CASRYSNQPQHF
D gene: NA; clone size: NA; J gene: TRBJ2-3; V gene: TRBV30; CDR3 DNA: TGTGCCTGGAGTGCCGGGGTTAGCACAGATACGCAGTATTTT; CDR3 protein: CAWSAGVSTDTQYF
D gene: NA; clone size: NA; J gene: TRBJ1-4; V gene: TRBV7-9; CDR3 DNA: TGTGCCAGCAGCTTAGAGAGGGAAAAACTGTTTTTT; CDR3 protein: CASSLEREKLFF
D gene: NA; clone size: NA; J gene: TRBJ2-5; V gene: TRBV7-9; CDR3 DNA: TGTGCCAGCACCGCACCCTCCGGTGGACGGACTCTCGGGGAGCAGTACTTC; CDR3 protein: CASTAPSGGRTLGEQYF
D gene: NA; clone size: NA; J gene: TRBJ2-1; V gene: TRBV20-1; CDR3 DNA: TGCAGTGCTAGTTCCGGGAATGAGCAGTTCTTC; CDR3 protein: CSASSGNEQFF
D gene: NA; clone size: NA; J gene: TRBJ2-7; V gene: TRBV21-1; CDR3 DNA: TGTGCCAGCAGCAGGGGCGGGGCAGATCCGGGACTAGCTTACGAGCAGTACTTC; CDR3 protein: CASSRGGADPGLAYEQYF
D gene: NA; clone size: NA; J gene: TRBJ1-5; V gene: TRBV7-9; CDR3 DNA: TGTGCCAGCAGCCAGACAGGCGCCGATCAGCCCCAGCATTTT; CDR3 protein: CASSQTGADQPQHF
D gene: TRBD1; clone size: NA; J gene: TRBJ2-7; V gene: TRBV29-1; CDR3 DNA: TGCAGCGTTGGGACAGGAGGCTACGAGCAGTACTTC; CDR3 protein: CSVGTGGYEQYF
D gene: NA; clone size: few; J gene: TRBJ1-1; V gene: TRBV7-3; CDR3 DNA: TGTGCCAGCAGCGGAGACTTACGGCGGACTGAAGCTTTCTTT; CDR3 protein: CASSGDLRRTEAFF
D gene: TRBD1; clone size: NA; J gene: TRBJ2-7; V gene: TRBV2; CDR3 DNA: TGTGCCAGCACCCCGGGACAGGGATACGAGCAGTACTTC; CDR3 protein: CASTPGQGYEQYF
D gene: NA; clone size: NA; J gene: TRBJ1-5; V gene: TRBV28; CDR3 DNA: TGTGCCAGCAGACAATATCTCCAGGGAGGGCAGCCCCAGCATTTT; CDR3 protein: CASRQYLQGGQPQHF
D gene: TRBD2; clone size: once; J gene: TRBJ2-7; V gene: TRBV6-1; CDR3 DNA: TGTGCCAGCACTGGGGGGGGTGGAGCAATAAGGGAGCAGTACTTC; CDR3 protein: CASTGGGGAIREQYF
D gene: NA; clone size: NA; J gene: TRBJ2-2; V gene: TRBV7-3; CDR3 DNA: TGTGCCAGCAGCCCTCTCGGCACCGGGGAGCTGTTTTTT; CDR3 protein: CASSPLGTGELFF
D gene: NA; clone size: NA; J gene: TRBJ1-2; V gene: TRBV7-2; CDR3 DNA: TGTGCCAGCAGCTTAACAGCGGGACCATATGGCTACACCTTC; CDR3 protein: CASSLTAGPYGYTF
D gene: NA; clone size: NA; J gene: TRBJ2-4; V gene: TRBV7-9; CDR3 DNA: TGTGCCAGCAGCCCTAGACATAACTTCCGACTCTTAGCCAAAAACATTCAGTACTTC; CDR3 protein: CASSPRHNFRLLAKNIQYF
D gene: TRBD2; clone size: NA; J gene: TRBJ2-1; V gene: TRBV5-4; CDR3 DNA: TGTGCCAGCAACTGGATCAGCGGGAGCTACAATGAGCAGTTCTTC; CDR3 protein: CASNWISGSYNEQFF
D gene: NA; clone size: NA; J gene: TRBJ2-7; V gene: TRBV10-2; CDR3 DNA: TGCGCCAGCAGTGATTACGGGAAGGGAGCCTACGAGCAGTACTTC; CDR3 protein: CASSDYGKGAYEQYF
D gene: NA; clone size: few; J gene: TRBJ1-4; V gene: TRBV19; CDR3 DNA: TGTGCCAGTGCGACAGCCTTTAATGAAAAACTGTTTTTT; CDR3 protein: CASATAFNEKLFF